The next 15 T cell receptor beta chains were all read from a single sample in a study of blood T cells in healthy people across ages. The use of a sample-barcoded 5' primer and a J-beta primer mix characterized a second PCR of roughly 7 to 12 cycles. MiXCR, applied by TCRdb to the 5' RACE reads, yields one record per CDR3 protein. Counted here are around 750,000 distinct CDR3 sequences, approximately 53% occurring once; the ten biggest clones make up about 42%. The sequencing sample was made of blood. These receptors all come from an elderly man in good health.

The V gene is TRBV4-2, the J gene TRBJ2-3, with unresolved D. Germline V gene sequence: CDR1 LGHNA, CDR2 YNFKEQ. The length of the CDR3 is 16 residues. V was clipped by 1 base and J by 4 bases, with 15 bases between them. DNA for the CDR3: TGTGCCAGCAGCCAAGCCCCCGGGCCGAGCGCAGATACGCAGTATTTT. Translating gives CASSQAPGPSADTQYF.

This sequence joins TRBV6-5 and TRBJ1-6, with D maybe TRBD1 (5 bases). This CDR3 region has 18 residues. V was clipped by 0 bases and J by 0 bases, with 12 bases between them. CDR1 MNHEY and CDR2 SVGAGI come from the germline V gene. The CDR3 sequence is CASSYSNPGSSYNSPLHF. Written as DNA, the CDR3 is TGTGCCAGCAGTTACTCGAACCCAGGGAGCTCCTATAATTCACCCCTCCACTTT.

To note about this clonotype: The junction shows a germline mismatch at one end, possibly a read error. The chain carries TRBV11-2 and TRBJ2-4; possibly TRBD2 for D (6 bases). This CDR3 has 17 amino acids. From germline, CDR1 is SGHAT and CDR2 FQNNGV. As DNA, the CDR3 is TGTGCCAGTAGCTTAGTTTTAACGGGACTAGCCAAAAACATTCAGTACTTC. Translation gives CASSLVLTGLAKNIQYF. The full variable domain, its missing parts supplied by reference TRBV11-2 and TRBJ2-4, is EAGVAQSPRYKIIEKRQSVAFWCNPISGHATLYWYQQILGQGPKLLIQFQNNGVVDDSQLPKDRFSAERLKGVDSTLKIQPAKLEDSAVYLCASSLVLTGLAKNIQYFGAGTRLSVL.

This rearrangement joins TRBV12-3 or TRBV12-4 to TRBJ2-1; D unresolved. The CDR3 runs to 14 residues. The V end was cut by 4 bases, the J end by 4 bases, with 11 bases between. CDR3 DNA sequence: TGTGCCAGCAGTTCCCCGCCCCGATACAATGAGCAGTTCTTC. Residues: CASSSPPRYNEQFF.

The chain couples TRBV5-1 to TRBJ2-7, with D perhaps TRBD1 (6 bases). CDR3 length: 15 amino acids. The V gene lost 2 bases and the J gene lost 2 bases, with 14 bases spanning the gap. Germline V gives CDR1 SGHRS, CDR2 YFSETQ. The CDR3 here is CASSLQGSSTYEQYF. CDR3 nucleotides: TGCGCCAGCAGCTTACAGGGTAGTTCCACCTACGAGCAGTACTTC. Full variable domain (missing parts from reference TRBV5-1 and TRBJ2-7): KAGVTQTPRYLIKTRGQQVTLSCSPISGHRSVSWYQQTPGQGLQFLFEYFSETQRNKGNFPGRFSGRQFSNSRSEMNVSTLELGDSALYLCASSLQGSSTYEQYFGPGTRLTVT.

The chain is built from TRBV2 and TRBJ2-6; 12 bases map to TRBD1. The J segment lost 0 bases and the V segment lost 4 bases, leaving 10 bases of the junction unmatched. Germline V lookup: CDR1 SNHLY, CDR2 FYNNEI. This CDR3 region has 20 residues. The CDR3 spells CASSVVRDRGLRSGANVLTF. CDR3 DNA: TGTGCCAGCAGTGTAGTTAGGGACAGGGGGCTACGCTCTGGGGCCAACGTCCTGACTTTC.

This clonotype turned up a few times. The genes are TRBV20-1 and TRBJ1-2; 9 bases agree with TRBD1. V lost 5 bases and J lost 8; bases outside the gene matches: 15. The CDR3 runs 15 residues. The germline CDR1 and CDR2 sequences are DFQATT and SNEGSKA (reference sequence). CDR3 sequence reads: CSARPGTGLREGYTF. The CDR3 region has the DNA TGCAGTGCTCGTCCCGGGACAGGGTTACGGGAAGGCTACACCTTC.

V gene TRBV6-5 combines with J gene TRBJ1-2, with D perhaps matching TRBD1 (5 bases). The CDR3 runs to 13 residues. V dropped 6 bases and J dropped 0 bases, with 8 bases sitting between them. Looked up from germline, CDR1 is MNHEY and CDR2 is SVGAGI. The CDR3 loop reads CASRQAPNYGYTF. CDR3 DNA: TGTGCCAGCAGACAGGCCCCTAACTATGGCTACACCTTC.

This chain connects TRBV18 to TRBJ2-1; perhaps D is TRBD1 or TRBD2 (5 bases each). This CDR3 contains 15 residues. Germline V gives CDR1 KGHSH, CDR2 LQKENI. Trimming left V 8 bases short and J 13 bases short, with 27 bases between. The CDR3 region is CASSHPGPTTETQFF. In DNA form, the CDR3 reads TGTGCCAGCAGCCATCCGGGACCCACAACAGAGACCCAGTTCTTC.

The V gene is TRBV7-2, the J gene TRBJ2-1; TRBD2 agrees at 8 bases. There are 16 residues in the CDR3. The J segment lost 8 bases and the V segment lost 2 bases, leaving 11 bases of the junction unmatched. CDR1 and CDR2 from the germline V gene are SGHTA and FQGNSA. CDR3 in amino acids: CASSLRSGRASDEQFF. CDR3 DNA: TGTGCCAGCAGCTTAAGGTCCGGGAGGGCGAGCGATGAGCAGTTCTTC.

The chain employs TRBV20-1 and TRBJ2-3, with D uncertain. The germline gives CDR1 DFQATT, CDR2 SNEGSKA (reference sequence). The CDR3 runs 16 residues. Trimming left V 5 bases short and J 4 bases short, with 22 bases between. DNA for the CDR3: TGCAGTGCTCCCCAGGTTACTGAGTGGTATTCAGATACGCAGTATTTT. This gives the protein CSAPQVTEWYSDTQYF.

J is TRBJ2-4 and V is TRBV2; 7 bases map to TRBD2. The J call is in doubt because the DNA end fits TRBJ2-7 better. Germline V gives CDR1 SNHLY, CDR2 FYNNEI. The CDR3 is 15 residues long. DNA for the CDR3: TGTGCCAGCAGAGTTAGCGGGTCCCCGCCTAACGAGCAGTACTTC. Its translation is CASRVSGSPPNEQYF.

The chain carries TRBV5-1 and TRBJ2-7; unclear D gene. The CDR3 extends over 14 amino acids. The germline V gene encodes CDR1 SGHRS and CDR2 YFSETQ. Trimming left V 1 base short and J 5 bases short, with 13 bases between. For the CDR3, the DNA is TGCGCCAGCAGCTTGCAACAGTCCGGTAACGAGCAGTACTTC. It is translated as CASSLQQSGNEQYF.

DNA of the CDR3: TGTGCCAGCAGCTCGAAGTCCCACCAAGAGACCCAGTACTTC. This encodes CASSSKSHQETQYF. The chain carries TRBV7-2 and TRBJ2-5, with D hard to call. This CDR3 region has 14 residues. Trimming removed 4 bases at V and 0 bases at J, with 9 bases between. Germline loops: CDR1 SGHTA, CDR2 FQGNSA.

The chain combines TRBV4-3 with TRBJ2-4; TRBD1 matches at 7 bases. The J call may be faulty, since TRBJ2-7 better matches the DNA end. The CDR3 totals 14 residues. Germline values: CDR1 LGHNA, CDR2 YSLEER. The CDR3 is CASSQVRGRYEQYF. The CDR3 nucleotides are TGCGCCAGCAGCCAAGTTAGGGGGCGATACGAGCAGTACTTC.